This entry concerns a single TCR beta chain. The antigen is unknown. From germline, CDR1 is MNHEY and CDR2 SVGAGI. V was clipped by 0 bases and J by 8 bases, with 11 bases between them. CDR3 length equals 14 residues. The data derive from a study of tumor-infiltrating lymphocytes in glioblastoma multiforme. Three nested ARM-PCR rounds with V-beta and C-beta primers built TCRB libraries. These TCRB libraries lack any described unique molecular identifiers. TCRdb re-derived calls from the multiplex PCR reads in MiXCR, one entry per CDR3 protein. Of some 32,000 distinct CDR3 sequences listed, approximately 66% are singletons. Findings and caveats of the study: T cells were not sorted into functional subsets.

The clonotype originates from a male donor with glioblastoma. Source material: brain tumor tissue. The genes are TRBV6-5 and TRBJ2-1; weak D call: TRBD2 (6 bases). The CDR3 bases are TGTGCCAGCAGTTACTCGCCGGGGGAGGATGAGCAGTTCTTC. Translated, it gives CASSYSPGEDEQFF.